This T cell receptor beta chain was recovered during a study of blood T cell repertoires in COVID-19. V shed 1 base and J shed 3 bases, with 8 bases lying between them. Germline values: CDR1 SGHRS, CDR2 YFSETQ. The length of the CDR3 is 13 residues. Data came from immunoSEQ multiplex PCR; TCRdb stores just in-frame clones and leaves some out. The profile covers 70,000 to 80,000 clones, with roughly nine tenths appearing a single time and roughly 15% taken by the ten largest. This sequence was found in a man at least 80 years old in a cohort sampled during active COVID-19. The sample taken for sequencing was peripheral blood. The chain uses TRBV5-1 and TRBJ2-7, with D tentatively TRBD1 (5 bases). CDR3 protein: CASSLRQFYEQYF. The CDR3 bases are TGCGCCAGCAGCTTGCGACAGTTCTACGAGCAGTACTTC.